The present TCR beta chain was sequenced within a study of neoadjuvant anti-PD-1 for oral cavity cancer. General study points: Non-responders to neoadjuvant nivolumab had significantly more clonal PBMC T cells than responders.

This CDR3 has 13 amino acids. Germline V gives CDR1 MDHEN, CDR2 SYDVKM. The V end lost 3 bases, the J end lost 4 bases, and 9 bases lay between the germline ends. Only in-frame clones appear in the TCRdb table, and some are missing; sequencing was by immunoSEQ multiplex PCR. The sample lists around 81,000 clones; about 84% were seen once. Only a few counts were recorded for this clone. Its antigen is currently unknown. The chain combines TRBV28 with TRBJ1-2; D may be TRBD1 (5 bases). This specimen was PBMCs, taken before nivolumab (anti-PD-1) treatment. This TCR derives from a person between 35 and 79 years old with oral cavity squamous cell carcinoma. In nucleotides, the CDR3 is TGTGCCAGCAGTTTGTACAGGAGCTATGGCTACACCTTC. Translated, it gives CASSLYRSYGYTF.